Each of the 24 T cell receptor beta chains below was sequenced from the same sample in a study of metastatic and nonmetastatic thyroid tumors. The entire patient cohort was treatment-naive prior to thyroid surgery. TCRdb called clones again from the PCR reads with MiXCR. The sample includes roughly 81,000 clones, roughly 8.6% of them seen just once. Input material: blood. Every receptor here comes from a female donor with papillary thyroid cancer or a benign thyroid nodule (not recorded which). Some clones in this sample may be carry-over from other donors' samples.

The chain combines TRBV6-5 with TRBJ2-1; a weak D match, TRBD2 (7 bases). This CDR3 spans 15 amino acids. Trimming removed 4 bases from V and 9 bases from J, with 19 bases in between. Germline V CDR1 and CDR2: MNHEY, SVGAGI. The CDR3 region has the DNA TGTGCCAGCAGTTCTCCCACGCGGGGGCGGGGTGAGCAGTTCTTC. This gives the protein CASSSPTRGRGEQFF.

This clone was detected many times. The gene calls are TRBV6-1 and TRBJ2-3, with TRBD2 identical over 10 bases. From germline, CDR1 is MNHNS and CDR2 SASEGT. J was trimmed by 4 bases and V by 0 bases; bases with no gene match: 7. The CDR3 totals 17 residues. CDR3 nucleotide sequence: TGTGCCAGCAGTGAAGCTGCGGGAGCGGGGGGGCCAGATACGCAGTATTTT. Translated, it gives CASSEAAGAGGPDTQYF.

Many counts were recorded for this clone. V gene TRBV4-1 combines with J gene TRBJ1-3, with unresolved D. Trimming took off 2 bases at V and 0 bases at J, with 17 bases between the two ends. The CDR3 runs 18 residues. Per the germline V gene, CDR1 is MGHRA and CDR2 is YSYEKL. CDR3 in amino acids: CASSQMPLTVRSGNTIYF. The CDR3 nucleotides read TGCGCCAGCAGCCAAATGCCCTTGACCGTCCGCTCTGGAAACACCATATATTTT.

This clone was counted a few times. A much bigger clone sits one base away, suggesting this may be a read error. The rearrangement uses TRBV12-3 or TRBV12-4 and TRBJ2-5, with TRBD1 as a possible D gene (5 bases). The CDR3 length is 15 residues. V gave up 4 bases and J gave up 2 bases, with 14 bases separating them. The chain's CDR3 is CASSSPRQIQETQYF. In DNA, the CDR3 is TGTGCCAGCAGTTCTCCTCGACAGATACAAGAGACCCAGTACTTC.

This clone appeared many times. The chain has TRBV20-1 and TRBJ1-4, with D hard to call. Trimming took off 5 bases at V and 10 bases at J, with 20 bases between the two ends. Germline CDR1 and CDR2: DFQATT and SNEGSKA (reference sequence). CDR3 size: 14 residues. CDR3 sequence: CSAPDYGQALKLFF. The CDR3 DNA reads TGCAGTGCTCCCGACTATGGCCAGGCCCTAAAACTGTTTTTT.

A remark on this clone: This may arise from a read error, as a much more abundant clone is one base away. V is TRBV7-2 and J is TRBJ2-3; 10 nucleotides line up with TRBD2. Germline trimming cut 5 bases from V and 1 base from J; bases unmatched to any gene: 9. This CDR3 contains 17 residues. Germline V CDR1 and CDR2: SGHTA, FQGNSA. The CDR3, as DNA: TGTGCCAGCAGCCTATCGTCAGCGGGGGGGGGCACAGATACGCAGTATTTT. Translation gives CASSLSSAGGGTDTQYF.

This clone has at least ten counts. The chain couples TRBV13 to TRBJ2-1; no reliable D call. V lost 1 base and J lost 8, with 9 bases in between. CDR3 size: 13 residues. CDR1 PRHDT and CDR2 FYEKMQ come from the germline V gene (reference sequence). CDR3: CASSLDINDEQFF. CDR3 in DNA: TGTGCCAGCAGCTTAGACATAAACGATGAGCAGTTCTTC.

This clone was picked up many times. This chain connects TRBV3-1 to TRBJ2-3; 11 bases map to TRBD2. CDR3 length: 15 residues. Germline assignment: CDR1 LGHDT and CDR2 YNNKEL (reference sequence). Losses at the gene ends were 3 bases for V and 4 bases for J; bases not matched to a gene: 3. The CDR3 nucleotides are TGTGCCAGCAGCCACTTAGCGGGGGGGCCAGATACGCAGTATTTT. Amino acid sequence: CASSHLAGGPDTQYF.

This clone was counted ten times or more. The genes are TRBV18 and TRBJ2-1, with 11 bases lining up with TRBD2. This CDR3 has 16 residues. Trimming at V came to 3 bases and at J to 4 bases, leaving 5 bases not matched to a gene. Per germline, CDR1 KGHSH and CDR2 LQKENI. CDR3 DNA sequence: TGTGCCAGCTCACCCCCGACTAGCGGGGCGTACAATGAGCAGTTCTTC. It yields the protein CASSPPTSGAYNEQFF.

This clone was observed many times. The chain couples TRBV2 to TRBJ1-6; 10 bases are shared with TRBD1. This CDR3 has 15 residues. Losses at the gene ends were 3 bases for V and 7 bases for J; bases not matched to a gene: 3. Germline loops: CDR1 SNHLY, CDR2 FYNNEI. Here the CDR3 reads CASSERQGANSPLHF. The DNA for the CDR3 is TGTGCCAGCAGTGAGCGACAGGGGGCCAATTCACCCCTCCACTTT.

This clone has ten or more counts. The chain joins TRBV2 to TRBJ1-4; 8 positions agree with TRBD1. J lost 3 bases, V lost 6 bases, and 6 bases had no gene match. This CDR3 comprises 15 residues. Germline V gene sequence: CDR1 SNHLY, CDR2 FYNNEI. Here the CDR3 reads CASSKQGAANEKLFF. CDR3 DNA: TGTGCCAGCAGCAAGCAGGGGGCAGCTAATGAAAAACTGTTTTTT.

This clone was counted many times. The chain is built from TRBV5-1 and TRBJ1-6, with D perhaps matching TRBD1 (5 bases). The CDR3 contains 18 residues. The germline CDR1 and CDR2 sequences are SGHRS and YFSETQ. V was pared by 0 bases and J by 0 bases, with 13 bases between. CDR3 loop: CASSLAAGPNSYNSPLHF. The CDR3 DNA follows: TGCGCCAGCAGCTTGGCGGCAGGGCCCAACTCCTATAATTCACCCCTCCACTTT.

This clone appeared many times. The rearrangement uses TRBV12-3 or TRBV12-4 and TRBJ1-1; D perhaps matches TRBD1 (5 bases). V lost 5 bases and J 1 base, leaving 8 bases between the germline ends. The CDR3 has 13 residues. CDR3 residues: CASSTTANTEAFF. The CDR3 DNA reads as TGTGCCAGCAGTACGACAGCGAACACTGAAGCTTTCTTT.

This clone was found a few times. The chain joins TRBV9 to TRBJ2-7; 7 nucleotides line up with TRBD1. J gave up 3 bases and V 4 bases, and 10 bases lay outside the gene matches. Germline V lookup: CDR1 SGDLS, CDR2 YYNGEE. The CDR3 is 15 amino acids. Here the CDR3 reads CASSPSRTGVYEQYF. The CDR3 region has the DNA TGTGCCAGCAGCCCATCAAGGACAGGAGTCTACGAGCAGTACTTC. The whole variable domain, filled in from reference TRBV9 and TRBJ2-7, reads DSGVTQTPKHLITATGQRVTLRCSPRSGDLSVYWYQQSLDQGLQFLIQYYNGEERAKGNILERFSAQQFPDLHSELNLSSLELGDSALYFCASSPSRTGVYEQYFGPGTRLTVT.

This clone was seen repeatedly, ten times or more. The V and J genes are TRBV2 and TRBJ2-1; the D is unclear. Germline V gene data show CDR1 as SNHLY and CDR2 as FYNNEI. V was clipped by 2 bases and J by 15 bases, with 20 bases between them. This CDR3 has 14 residues. CDR3: CASSEPFGQVVLFF. For the CDR3, the DNA is TGTGCCAGCAGTGAACCGTTTGGCCAGGTCGTCCTGTTCTTC.

Only a few counts were recorded for this clone. This rearrangement joins TRBV12-3 or TRBV12-4 to TRBJ1-2, with 9 bases that match TRBD1. This CDR3 contains 15 residues. Trimming at V came to 6 bases and at J to 2 bases, leaving 7 bases not matched to a gene. The CDR3 DNA is TGTGCCAGCAGCTCCCAAGGGACAGGGAACTATGGCTACACCTTC. Translated: CASSSQGTGNYGYTF.

The sample holds many counts of this clone. The chain uses TRBV19 and TRBJ2-7; 12 nucleotides agree with TRBD1. This CDR3 is built from 14 residues. Germline V lookup: CDR1 LNHDA, CDR2 SQIVND (reference sequence). With V trimmed by 5 bases and J by 2 bases, 1 base remained unmatched. Here the CDR3 reads CASSGDRGPYEQYF. In DNA, the CDR3 is TGTGCCAGTAGTGGGGACAGGGGGCCCTACGAGCAGTACTTC.

This clone came up many times. This rearrangement joins TRBV12-3 or TRBV12-4 to TRBJ2-6, with D hard to call. V was clipped by 10 bases and J by 1 base, with 8 bases between them. The length of the CDR3 is 13 residues. The CDR3 nucleotides read TGTGCCACCGCCGGTTCTGGGGCCAACGTCCTGACTTTC. Amino acid sequence: CATAGSGANVLTF.

This clone came up many times. DNA for the CDR3: TGTGCCAGCAGTCCCCAACAGAGCTATAATTCACCCCTCCACTTT. It is translated as CASSPQQSYNSPLHF. This chain connects TRBV27 to TRBJ1-6; D is unclear. Germline V gene lookup returns CDR1 MNHEY and CDR2 SMNVEV (reference sequence). V lost 5 bases to trimming and J lost 3 bases, with 11 bases between them. The CDR3 sequence is 15 residues long.

This clone was recorded at least ten times. This chain uses TRBV27 with TRBJ2-7; 9 bases align to TRBD1. The CDR3 runs 14 residues. Germline V lookup: CDR1 MNHEY, CDR2 SMNVEV (reference sequence). The J segment lost 1 base and the V segment lost 6 bases, leaving 4 bases of the junction unmatched. DNA for the CDR3: TGTGCCAGCAGGGGACAGGGACGTTCCTACGAGCAGTACTTC. Amino acid sequence: CASRGQGRSYEQYF.

The V and J genes are TRBV28 and TRBJ1-5; D is ambiguous. V was shortened by 7 bases and J by 0 bases, with 10 bases between the two germline ends. In germline, CDR1 is MDHEN, CDR2 SYDVKM. The CDR3 runs 14 residues. CDR3: CASTAPNSNQPQHF. The DNA for the CDR3 is TGTGCCAGCACGGCCCCAAATAGCAATCAGCCCCAGCATTTT. The variable domain in full, with the rest retrieved from reference TRBV28 and TRBJ1-5, is DVKVTQSSRYLVKRTGEKVFLECVQDMDHENMFWYRQDPGLGLRLIYFSYDVKMKEKGDIPEGYSVSREKKERFSLILESASTNQTSMYLCASTAPNSNQPQHFGDGTRLSIL.

This clone was counted many times. The chain joins TRBV12-3 or TRBV12-4 to TRBJ1-2; the match to TRBD1 covers 7 bases. The V and J ends lost 6 bases and 2 bases, in that order; junction bases with no gene match: 15. This CDR3 has 17 residues. CDR3 bases: TGTGCCAGCAGCAAGAAGTGGTACGACAGGGTCAACTATGGCTACACCTTC. Its translation: CASSKKWYDRVNYGYTF.

This clone was counted many times. The gene calls are TRBV5-4 and TRBJ2-7; 7 nucleotides line up with TRBD1. This CDR3 has 14 amino acids. Germline V gives CDR1 SGHNT, CDR2 YYREEE (reference sequence). V was clipped by 4 bases and J by 0 bases; unmatched bases: 4. The DNA of the CDR3 is TGTGCCAGCAGCGGCCGGGACAGCTCCTACGAGCAGTACTTC. This encodes CASSGRDSSYEQYF.

This clone was picked up many times. The chain couples TRBV6-4 to TRBJ2-1, with 7 positions matching TRBD2. The CDR3 has 13 amino acids. Trimming removed 4 bases from V and 7 bases from J; junction bases left unmatched: 4. Germline V gives CDR1 MRHNA, CDR2 SNTAGT. The chain's CDR3 is CASSVGGGNEQFF. CDR3 coding DNA: TGTGCCAGCAGTGTCGGGGGAGGGAATGAGCAGTTCTTC.